Detailed here is one T cell receptor beta chain. As yet, its antigen is unknown. V shed 6 bases and J shed 1 base, with 9 bases lying between them. The germline gives CDR1 WNHNN, CDR2 SYGVQD (reference sequence). The CDR3 contains 13 residues. The donors were all Caucasian adults (living in Nashville, Tennessee). This sample was included in a study of shared clonotypes between healthy human individuals. Overall study results and limits: A generally larger estimated richness was seen in naive subsets than in memory subsets.

Each sorted subset replicate got 200 ng genomic DNA, 25,000 to 35,000 genomes. Assay used: immunoSEQ multiplex PCR; TCRdb lists only in-frame clones, some missing. Among around 1 million clones listed, roughly 72% were seen once. Material: memory CD4+ T cells sorted from blood. Subset meaning: CD45RA-negative fraction. The TCR was taken from a man aged 18 to 35 in good health. The J gene is TRBJ1-1, the V gene TRBV10-1; D not certain. CDR3 amino acids: CASSGRENTEAFF. The CDR3 region has the DNA TGCGCCAGCAGCGGCAGAGAGAACACTGAAGCTTTCTTT.